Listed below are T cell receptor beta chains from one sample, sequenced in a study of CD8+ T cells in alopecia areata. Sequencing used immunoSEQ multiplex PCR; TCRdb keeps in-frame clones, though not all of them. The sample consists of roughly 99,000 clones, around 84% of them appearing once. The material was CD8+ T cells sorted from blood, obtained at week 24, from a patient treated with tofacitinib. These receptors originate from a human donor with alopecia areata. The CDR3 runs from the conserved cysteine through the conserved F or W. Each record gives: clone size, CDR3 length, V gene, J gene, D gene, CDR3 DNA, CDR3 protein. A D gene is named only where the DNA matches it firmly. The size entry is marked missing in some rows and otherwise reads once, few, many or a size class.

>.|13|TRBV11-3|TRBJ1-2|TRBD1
TGTGCCAGCAGCGGGGACAGGGGATATGGCTACACCTTC
CASSGDRGYGYTF
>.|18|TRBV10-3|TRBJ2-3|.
TGTGCCATCAGTGAGCCCCCCGGACGGGGGACCGGGACAGATACGCAGTATTTT
CAISEPPGRGTGTDTQYF
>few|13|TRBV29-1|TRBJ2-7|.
TGCAGCGTTGAGACAGGAACCTCCTACGAGCAGTACTTC
CSVETGTSYEQYF
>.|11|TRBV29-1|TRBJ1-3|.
TGCAGCGTTGTTCGTGGAAACACCATATATTTT
CSVVRGNTIYF
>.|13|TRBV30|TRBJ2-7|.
TGTGCCTGGAAGGGACCCCCCAAATACGAGCAGTACTTC
CAWKGPPKYEQYF
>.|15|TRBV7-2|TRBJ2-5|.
TGTGCCAGCAGCCTCTCGCCGGGTGGGAGCGAGACCCAGTACTTC
CASSLSPGGSETQYF
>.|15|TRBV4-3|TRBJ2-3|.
TGCGCCAGCAGCCTAATCAGGGGGAGGTCAGATACGCAGTATTTT
CASSLIRGRSDTQYF
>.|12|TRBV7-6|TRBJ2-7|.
TGTGCCAGCAGCACTGACTCCTACGAGCAGTACTTC
CASSTDSYEQYF
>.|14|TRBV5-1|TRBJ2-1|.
TGCGCCAGCAGCTCGACCGGGCCGGAGAATGAGCAGTTCTTC
CASSSTGPENEQFF
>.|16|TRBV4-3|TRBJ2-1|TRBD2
TGCGCCAGCAGCCCGCAGCGGGGGGGCCTTAACAATGAGCAGTTCTTC
CASSPQRGGLNNEQFF
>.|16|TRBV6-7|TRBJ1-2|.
TGTGCCAGCAGTTCCATCAGGCAGGGGATGCACTATGGCTACACCTTC
CASSSIRQGMHYGYTF
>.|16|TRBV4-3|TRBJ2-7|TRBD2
TGCGCCAGCAGCCAAGATCGTCCTAGCGGGGCACACGAGCAGTACTTC
CASSQDRPSGAHEQYF
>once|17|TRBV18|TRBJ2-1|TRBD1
TGTGCCAGCTCACCTTGGGACAGCCACAGCTCCTACAATGAGCAGTTCTTC
CASSPWDSHSSYNEQFF
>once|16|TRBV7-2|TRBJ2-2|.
TGTGCCAGCAGCTTGGGCCGCGGCGCCGGAGCCGGGGAGCTGTTTTTT
CASSLGRGAGAGELFF
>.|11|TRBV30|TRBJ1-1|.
TGTGCCTGGAGTGTGAACACTGAAGCTTTCTTT
CAWSVNTEAFF
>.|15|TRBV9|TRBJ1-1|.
TGTGCCAGCAGCGTTCGGGGGGCGTCGGACACTGAAGCTTTCTTT
CASSVRGASDTEAFF
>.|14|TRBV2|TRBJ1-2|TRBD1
TGTGCCAGCAGGGACCTTGACAGGGGCTATGGCTACACCTTC
CASRDLDRGYGYTF
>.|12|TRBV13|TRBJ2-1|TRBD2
TGTGCCAGCAGCCCCCGCGGGGGAAAGGAGTTCTTC
CASSPRGGKEFF
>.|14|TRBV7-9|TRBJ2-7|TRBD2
TGTGCCAGCAGCTTAAGAGAGGGAGGGATCGAGCAGTACTTC
CASSLREGGIEQYF
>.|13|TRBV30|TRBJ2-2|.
TGTGCCTGGAGTGATAGCGACACCGGGGAGCTGTTTTTT
CAWSDSDTGELFF
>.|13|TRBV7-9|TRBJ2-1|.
TGTGCCAGCAGCTTAGTAGGTGCGGATGAGCAGTTCTTC
CASSLVGADEQFF
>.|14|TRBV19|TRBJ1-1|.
TGTGCCAGTAGTCTCACACCGGGGAACACTGAAGCTTTCTTT
CASSLTPGNTEAFF
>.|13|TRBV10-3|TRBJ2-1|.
TGTGCCATCAGCGTCGGACTAAACAATGAGCAGTTCTTC
CAISVGLNNEQFF
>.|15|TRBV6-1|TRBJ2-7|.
TGTGCCAGCAGTGAACTTGGGGGAGTCTCCTACGAGCAGTACTTC
CASSELGGVSYEQYF
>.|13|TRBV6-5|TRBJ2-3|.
TGTGCCAGCAGTCAAGGATTCTCCGATACGCAGTATTTT
CASSQGFSDTQYF
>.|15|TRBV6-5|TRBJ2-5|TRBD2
TGTGCCAGCAATCCTAGCGGGGGGCTCGGAGAGACCCAGTACTTC
CASNPSGGLGETQYF
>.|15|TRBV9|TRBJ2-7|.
TGTGCCAGCAGCGTAGACCCAGGGCTTTCCTACGAGCAGTACTTC
CASSVDPGLSYEQYF
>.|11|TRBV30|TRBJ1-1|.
TGTGCCTGGGGGGGGAACACTGAAGCTTTCTTT
CAWGGNTEAFF
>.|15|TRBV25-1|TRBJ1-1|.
TGTGCCAGCAGTGATAGTTGGGGTGGGAACACTGAAGCTTTCTTT
CASSDSWGGNTEAFF
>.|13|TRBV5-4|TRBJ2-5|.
TGTGCCAGCAGCTTGGGGGGGTTGGAGACCCAGTACTTC
CASSLGGLETQYF
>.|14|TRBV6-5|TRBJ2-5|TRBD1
TGTGCCAGCAGTTACCAGGGGGCGGGAGAGACCCAGTACTTC
CASSYQGAGETQYF
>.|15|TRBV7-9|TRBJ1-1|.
TGTGCCAGCAGCTCCCTGGGGGGAGTGAACACTGAAGCTTTCTTT
CASSSLGGVNTEAFF
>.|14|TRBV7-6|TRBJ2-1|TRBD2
TGTGCCAGCAGCCGACGGGGGGGAGGTGATGAGCAGTTCTTC
CASSRRGGGDEQFF
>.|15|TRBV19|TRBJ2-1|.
TGTGCCACCCGAGGAACGGCGAGCTCCTACAATGAGCAGTTCTTC
CATRGTASSYNEQFF
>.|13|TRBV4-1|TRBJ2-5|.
TGCGCCAGCAGCCAAGCGCAGCAAGAGACCCAGTACTTC
CASSQAQQETQYF
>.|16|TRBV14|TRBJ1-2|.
TGTGCCAGCAGCCAAGATGGCGACACAGACCCCTATGGCTACACCTTC
CASSQDGDTDPYGYTF
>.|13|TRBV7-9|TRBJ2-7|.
TGTGCCAGCAGCCCCACTGGAGCTTACGAGCAGTACTTC
CASSPTGAYEQYF
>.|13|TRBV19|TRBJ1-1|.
TGTGCCAGTAGTATTCTGGTGAACACTGAAGCTTTCTTT
CASSILVNTEAFF
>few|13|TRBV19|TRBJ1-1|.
TGTGCCAGTAGTGCCTGGGTCGACACTGAAGCTTTCTTT
CASSAWVDTEAFF
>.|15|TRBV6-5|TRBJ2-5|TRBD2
TGTGCCAGCAGGGACCGTCGGGGGGGCGGTGAGACCCAGTACTTC
CASRDRRGGGETQYF
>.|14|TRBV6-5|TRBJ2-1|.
TGTGCCAGCAGTTCCCCGACTAGTACGAATGAGCAGTTCTTC
CASSSPTSTNEQFF
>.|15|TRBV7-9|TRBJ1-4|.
TGTGCCAGCAGCTGGCCCCCTACAACTAATGAAAAACTGTTTTTT
CASSWPPTTNEKLFF
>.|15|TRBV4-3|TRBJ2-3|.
TGCGCCAGCAGCCAATCGTCGCTGGGGGCCGATACGCAGTATTTT
CASSQSSLGADTQYF
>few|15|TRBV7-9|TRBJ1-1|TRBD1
TGTGCCAGCAGCCTCCCGGACAGGGACGGCACTGAAGCTTTCTTT
CASSLPDRDGTEAFF
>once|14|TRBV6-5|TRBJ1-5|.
TGTGCCAGCAGTTACGGGGGGTCGGATCAGCCCCAGCATTTT
CASSYGGSDQPQHF
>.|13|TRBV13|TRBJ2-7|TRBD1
TGTGCCAGCAGCTTGGGACAGGGCGGTGAGCAGTACTTC
CASSLGQGGEQYF
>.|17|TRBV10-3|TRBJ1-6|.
TGTGCCATCAGTGAGTCGGTACAGAGAAAGGATAATTCACCCCTCCACTTT
CAISESVQRKDNSPLHF
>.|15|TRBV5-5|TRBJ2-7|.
TGTGCCAGCAGCCGGGGGCAGGGGGGATCCTACGAGCAGTACTTC
CASSRGQGGSYEQYF
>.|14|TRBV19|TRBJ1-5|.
TGTGCCAGTACTTATGGGGGGGTTGGTCAGCCCCAGCATTTT
CASTYGGVGQPQHF
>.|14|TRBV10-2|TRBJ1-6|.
TGCGCCACCGCGGCGGGACGCCCTAATTCACCCCTCCACTTT
CATAAGRPNSPLHF
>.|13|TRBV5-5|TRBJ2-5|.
TGTGCCAGCATCTCGGGGAGTGAAGAGACCCAGTACTTC
CASISGSEETQYF